Detailed here is one T cell receptor beta chain. No antigen is known for it. These data are taken from a study of shared clonotypes between healthy human individuals. Repertoires were generated with immunoSEQ multiplex PCR, while TCRdb's copy carries only in-frame clones and drops some. The sample holds about 1.9 million clones; roughly 95% are singletons and the top ten take around 1.8%. Broader study findings: The naive CD4 repertoires of a few donors were compared, and around 5.1% of clonotypes were shared.

CDR1 and CDR2 (germline): SGHTA, FQGTGA. V was pared by 3 bases and J by 3 bases, with 6 bases of the junction left unmatched. The CDR3 contains 15 residues. CD45RO-negative, CCR7-selected cells formed the naive CD8 fraction, which excluded terminally differentiated effector memory CD45RA+ cells. Within Nashville, Tennessee resided all donors, each a Caucasian adult. This chain connects TRBV7-3 to TRBJ2-7, with 9 bases fitting TRBD1. The receptor's source is a man aged 18 to 29 in good health. Some clones in this sample may be carry-over from other donors' samples. Sequenced input: naive CD8+ T cells from PBMCs. The chain's CDR3 is CASSFRDRGGYEQYF. The CDR3 bases are TGTGCCAGCAGCTTCCGAGACAGGGGGGGCTACGAGCAGTACTTC.